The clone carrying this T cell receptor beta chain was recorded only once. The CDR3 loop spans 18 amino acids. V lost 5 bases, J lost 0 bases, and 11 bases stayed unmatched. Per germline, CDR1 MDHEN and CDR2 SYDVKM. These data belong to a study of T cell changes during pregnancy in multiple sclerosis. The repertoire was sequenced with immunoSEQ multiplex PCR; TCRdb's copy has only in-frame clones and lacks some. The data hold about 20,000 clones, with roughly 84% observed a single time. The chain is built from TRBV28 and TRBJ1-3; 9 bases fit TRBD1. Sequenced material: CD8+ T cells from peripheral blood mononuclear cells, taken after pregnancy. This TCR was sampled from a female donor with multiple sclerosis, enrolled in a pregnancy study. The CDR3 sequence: CASSVSLRDRDSGNTIYF. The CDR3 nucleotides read TGTGCCAGCAGTGTTTCCCTCCGGGACAGGGACTCTGGAAACACCATATATTTT.